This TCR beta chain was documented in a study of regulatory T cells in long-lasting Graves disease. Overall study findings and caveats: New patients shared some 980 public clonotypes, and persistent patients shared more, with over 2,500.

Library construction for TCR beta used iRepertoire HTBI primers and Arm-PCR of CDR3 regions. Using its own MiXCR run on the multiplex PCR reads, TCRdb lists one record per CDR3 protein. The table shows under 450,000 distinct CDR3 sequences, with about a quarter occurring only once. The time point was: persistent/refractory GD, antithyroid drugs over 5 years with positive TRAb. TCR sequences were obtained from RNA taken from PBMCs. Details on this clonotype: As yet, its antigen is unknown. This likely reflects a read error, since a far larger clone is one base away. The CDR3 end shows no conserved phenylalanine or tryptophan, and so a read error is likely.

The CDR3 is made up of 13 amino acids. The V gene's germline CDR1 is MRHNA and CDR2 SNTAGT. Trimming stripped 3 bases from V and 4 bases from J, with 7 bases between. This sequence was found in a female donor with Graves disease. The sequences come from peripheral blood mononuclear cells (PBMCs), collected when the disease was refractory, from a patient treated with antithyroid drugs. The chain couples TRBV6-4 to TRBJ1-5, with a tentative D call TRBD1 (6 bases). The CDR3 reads CASSEGGNQPQHL. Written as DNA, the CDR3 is TGTGCCAGCAGTGAAGGGGGGAATCAGCCCCAGCATCTT.